The 12 T cell receptor beta chains reported below all come from one sample, sequenced in a study of shared clonotypes between healthy human individuals (dated by TCRdb to about 2020). The library was made by the immunoSEQ multiplex PCR assay. TCRdb limited this immuneACCESS table to in-frame rearrangements with V and J called. A share of clones is missing; checked studies link under half to unresolved V genes, and the rest is unexplained. The sample records about a million clones, around 76% of which are singletons. The ten biggest clones cover 1.4% to 1.5% of the sample. Sequenced sample: memory CD4+ T cells sorted from blood. Per the publication, the cell subset or site label means: CD45RA-negative fraction. These receptors were obtained from a man aged 18 to 30 in good health.

The chain couples TRBV7-9 to TRBJ2-1; 7 bases align to TRBD2. Germline CDR1 and CDR2: SEHNR and FQNEAQ (reference sequence). Unmatched junction bases numbered 2, after V lost 3 bases and J lost 6 bases. The CDR3 runs 13 residues. Here the CDR3 reads CASSFPGGNEQFF. CDR3 bases: TGTGCCAGCAGCTTCCCGGGGGGCAATGAGCAGTTCTTC.

This chain connects TRBV11-2 to TRBJ2-7, with D uncertain. The CDR3 length is 14 residues. Per the germline V gene, CDR1 is SGHAT and CDR2 is FQNNGV. V was clipped by 0 bases and J by 6 bases, with 12 bases between them. The CDR3 loop is CASSLEGRLSEQYF. The CDR3 bases are TGTGCCAGCAGCTTAGAAGGGCGTCTTTCCGAGCAGTACTTC. The full variable domain, with the rest looked up from reference TRBV11-2 and TRBJ2-7, is EAGVAQSPRYKIIEKRQSVAFWCNPISGHATLYWYQQILGQGPKLLIQFQNNGVVDDSQLPKDRFSAERLKGVDSTLKIQPAKLEDSAVYLCASSLEGRLSEQYFGPGTRLTVT.

This clone was recorded only once. The chain employs TRBV11-2 and TRBJ1-4; no definite D call. V was cut by 1 base and J by 1 base, with 7 bases left in between. This CDR3 spans 15 amino acids. Looked up from germline, CDR1 is SGHAT and CDR2 is FQNNGV. This CDR3 is CASSLGTKTNEKLFF. CDR3 nucleotide sequence: TGTGCCAGCAGCTTAGGAACCAAAACTAATGAAAAACTGTTTTTT.

This clone has at least ten counts. The CDR3 DNA is TGTGCCAGCAGCTTGGGCCGGGTCCGGGTTTCACCCCTCCACTTT. Translation gives CASSLGRVRVSPLHF. The chain combines TRBV5-6 with TRBJ1-6; unclear D gene. V lost 0 bases to trimming and J lost 9 bases, with 13 bases between them. Germline CDR1 SGHDT, CDR2 YYEEEE. This CDR3 has 15 residues.

The chain recombines TRBV7-9 with TRBJ2-7, with a possible D match to TRBD2 (6 bases). Germline CDR1 SEHNR, CDR2 FQNEAQ (reference sequence). This CDR3 has 15 residues. V lost 0 bases, J lost 0 bases, and 9 bases lay in between. The CDR3 region has the DNA TGTGCCAGCAGCTTAGCAGCGGGTGTCTCCTACGAGCAGTACTTC. Translating gives CASSLAAGVSYEQYF.

The chain links TRBV11-2 to TRBJ2-5; tentatively, D is TRBD1 or TRBD2 (5 bases each). V lost 1 base and J lost 2, with 11 bases in between. CDR3 length: 15 residues. Per the germline V gene, CDR1 is SGHAT and CDR2 is FQNNGV. The DNA of the CDR3 is TGTGCCAGCAGCTTAGTAATGGGGGAACAAGAGACCCAGTACTTC. It is translated as CASSLVMGEQETQYF.

The chain uses TRBV7-2 and TRBJ2-7, with a possible D match to TRBD1 (6 bases). This CDR3 region has 14 residues. Trimming left V 5 bases short and J 3 bases short, with 14 bases between. Germline V gene data show CDR1 as SGHTA and CDR2 as FQGNSA. The CDR3 DNA reads as TGTGCCAGCAGCCATCGAACAGGGAACTACGAGCAGTACTTC. Translation: CASSHRTGNYEQYF.

The chain couples TRBV6-5 to TRBJ1-6; D not resolved. CDR1 MNHEY and CDR2 SVGAGI come from the germline V gene. V was pared by 6 bases and J by 5 bases, with 14 bases between. This CDR3 has 15 amino acids. The CDR3: CASRKSEGHNSPLHF. CDR3 DNA sequence: TGTGCCAGCAGGAAGTCGGAGGGCCATAATTCACCCCTCCACTTT.

The V gene is TRBV11-2, the J gene TRBJ2-1; 8 bases match TRBD2. The ends lost 2 bases at V and 4 bases at J; junction bases unmatched: 7. The CDR3 is 16 amino acids. Germline V gives CDR1 SGHAT, CDR2 FQNNGV. In DNA form, the CDR3 reads TGTGCCAGCAGCTTATCTAGCGGGTGGGCTTACAATGAGCAGTTCTTC. Its protein is CASSLSSGWAYNEQFF.

The genes are TRBV5-1 and TRBJ2-7; the match to TRBD2 covers 10 bases. The V segment lost 0 bases and the J segment 3 bases; nucleotides outside the gene matches: 6. CDR3 length equals 16 residues. CDR1 and CDR2 from the germline V gene are SGHRS and YFSETQ. CDR3 amino acids: CASSLGTSGSYYEQYF. The CDR3 DNA reads as TGCGCCAGCAGCTTGGGGACTAGCGGATCGTACTACGAGCAGTACTTC. The full variable domain, completed using reference TRBV5-1 and TRBJ2-7, is KAGVTQTPRYLIKTRGQQVTLSCSPISGHRSVSWYQQTPGQGLQFLFEYFSETQRNKGNFPGRFSGRQFSNSRSEMNVSTLELGDSALYLCASSLGTSGSYYEQYFGPGTRLTVT.

The gene calls are TRBV10-2 and TRBJ2-1, with TRBD2 matching 9 bases. Germline values: CDR1 WSHSY, CDR2 SAAADI. The CDR3 has 18 amino acids. The J segment lost 0 bases and the V segment lost 0 bases, leaving 6 bases of the junction unmatched. The DNA for the CDR3 is TGCGCCAGCAGTGAGTCGACGGGCGGGGGGGCCTCCTACAATGAGCAGTTCTTC. Protein: CASSESTGGGASYNEQFF.

V is TRBV11-2 and J is TRBJ1-2, with 8 positions matching TRBD1. Germline-derived CDR1 and CDR2 are SGHAT and FQNNGV. This CDR3 is 14 amino acids long. V was pared by 10 bases and J by 6 bases, with 13 bases of the junction left unmatched. DNA for the CDR3: TGTGCCACCCACAAAGGACAGGGTGCAGATGGCTACACCTTC. Amino acid sequence: CATHKGQGADGYTF.